The 15 T cell receptor beta chains in this list originate from one sample, sequenced in a study of blood T cells in healthy people across ages. Primers used in a second PCR of about 6 to 11 cycles were a sample-barcoded 5' primer and a J-beta primer mix. TCRdb ran MiXCR on the 5' RACE reads and lists one entry per CDR3 protein. The sample lists about 780,000 distinct CDR3 sequences; 35% to 60% were seen once. The specimen was blood. The receptor set was obtained from a man aged 80 or over in good health.

This chain connects TRBV9 to TRBJ2-7; 8 bases are shared with TRBD1. Germline V gene lookup returns CDR1 SGDLS and CDR2 YYNGEE. The CDR3 runs 14 residues. With 2 bases clipped from V and 1 base from J, the junction kept 2 bases outside the gene matches. For the CDR3, the DNA is TGTGCCAGCAGCGTGCAGGGGGCGTCCTACGAGCAGTACTTC. Translating gives CASSVQGASYEQYF.

V gene TRBV29-1 combines with J gene TRBJ1-2; D unresolved. Germline V CDR1 and CDR2: SQVTM, ANQGSEA. Trimming removed 5 bases at V and 6 bases at J, with 13 bases between. This CDR3 is 12 amino acids long. DNA of the CDR3: TGCAGCGTTCCCTCGGGTGTAGATGGCTACACCTTC. Translated, it gives CSVPSGVDGYTF.

Remarks on this clonotype: A much larger clonotype is one base distant, so this may be a read error. The chain has TRBV7-2 and TRBJ2-1; 8 positions agree with TRBD2. Looked up from germline, CDR1 is SGHTA and CDR2 is FQGNSA. The CDR3 has 15 amino acids. V lost 6 bases to trimming and J lost 12 bases; unmatched junction nucleotides: 16. The CDR3 here is CASSAMTSVRGGQFF. The DNA for the CDR3 is TGTGCCAGCAGTGCGATGACTAGCGTCCGTGGCGGGCAGTTCTTC.

This chain links TRBV4-2 with TRBJ2-3; D might be TRBD1 (6 bases). CDR3 size: 16 residues. The V and J ends lost 1 base and 0 bases respectively, with 11 bases between them. Germline lookup yields CDR1 LGHNA and CDR2 YNFKEQ. The CDR3 loop reads CASSQVGQLSTDTQYF. DNA for the CDR3: TGTGCCAGCAGCCAAGTGGGACAATTGAGCACAGATACGCAGTATTTT.

This clonotype was counted a few times. The V gene is TRBV20-1, the J gene TRBJ2-3; TRBD1 is a possible D gene (6 bases). The length of the CDR3 is 15 residues. V was pared by 5 bases and J by 0 bases, with 15 bases between. The germline CDR1 and CDR2 sequences are DFQATT and SNEGSKA (reference sequence). In DNA form, the CDR3 reads TGCAGTGCTCCCTTGAGGGGGTTTAGCACAGATACGCAGTATTTT. Protein: CSAPLRGFSTDTQYF.

The chain has TRBV7-2 and TRBJ2-5; tentative D call: TRBD1 (5 bases). The V and J ends lost 4 bases and 5 bases respectively, with 29 bases between them. Germline loops: CDR1 SGHTA, CDR2 FQGNSA. The CDR3 runs to 19 residues. CDR3 loop: CASSSISWGHKESHETQYF. The CDR3 region has the DNA TGTGCCAGCAGCTCCATCTCGTGGGGCCACAAAGAGTCCCATGAGACCCAGTACTTC.

The V gene is TRBV2, the J gene TRBJ1-5; no firm D call. The CDR3 runs 16 residues. V was clipped by 6 bases and J by 1 base, with 16 bases between them. Germline assignment: CDR1 SNHLY and CDR2 FYNNEI. CDR3 nucleotides: TGTGCCAGCAGGGGTAAGGTCTCGAGGAGCAATCAGCCCCAGCATTTT. Protein product: CASRGKVSRSNQPQHF.

The chain joins TRBV19 to TRBJ2-1; either TRBD1 or TRBD2 may fit D (5 bases each). V was shortened by 6 bases and J by 5 bases, with 11 bases between the two germline ends. This CDR3 comprises 13 residues. Germline V gene sequence: CDR1 LNHDA, CDR2 SQIVND (reference sequence). The CDR3 coding sequence is TGTGCCAGTAGGGGGCGAGCGGACAATGAGCAGTTCTTC. Its translation is CASRGRADNEQFF.

The chain couples TRBV20-1 to TRBJ2-1; 9 nucleotides align to TRBD1. Germline V CDR1 and CDR2: DFQATT, SNEGSKA (reference sequence). This CDR3 contains 16 residues. J gave up 10 bases and V 6 bases, and 19 bases lay outside the gene matches. CDR3 nucleotide sequence: TGCAGTGCCCAGAGCCCGGGACAGGGAGTTGGAATGGAGCAGTTCTTC. This encodes CSAQSPGQGVGMEQFF.

This clonotype was counted only a few times. This may come from a read error, since a much larger clone is one base off. The chain recombines TRBV12-3 or TRBV12-4 with TRBJ2-1, with 9 bases identical to TRBD1. The DNA end lines up better with TRBJ2-7; the J call may be wrong. CDR3 length: 15 amino acids. CDR3 nucleotides: TGTGCCAGCAGGTTGGACAGGGGCTCCTACAATGAGCAGTACTTC. Translation gives CASRLDRGSYNEQYF.

This clonotype has ten or more counts. The V and J genes are TRBV20-1 and TRBJ2-7, with 8 nucleotides matching TRBD1. Germline V CDR1 and CDR2: DFQATT, SNEGSKA (reference sequence). Trimming cost V 4 bases and J 3 bases; bases outside gene matches: 11. CDR3 size: 15 residues. CDR3 sequence (DNA): TGCAGTGCTACCTCTAGGACAGGGTTACGCTACGAGCAGTACTTC. It encodes CSATSRTGLRYEQYF.

This clonotype was seen just once. The DNA of the CDR3 is TGTGCCAGCAGCCAACTAGCGGAAAGCTCCTACAATGAGCAGTACTTC. Translated, it gives CASSQLAESSYNEQYF. The chain has TRBV4-2 and TRBJ2-1; 7 positions agree with TRBD2. Gene TRBJ2-7 matches the end of the DNA better, so the J call may be wrong. The germline V gene has CDR1 LGHNA and CDR2 YNFKEQ. CDR3 length: 16 amino acids.

Concerning this clonotype itself: This may be a read error, as it is one base from a much larger clone. The genes are TRBV7-9 and TRBJ2-7, with D possibly TRBD1 on 6 matching bases. The J call may not be correct, given that the DNA end is closer to TRBJ2-5. CDR3 length: 14 residues. Germline lookup yields CDR1 SEHNR and CDR2 FQNEAQ (reference sequence). In DNA, the CDR3 is TGTGCCAGCAGCCGGTACAGGGTATTGGAGACCCAGTACTTC. Translating gives CASSRYRVLETQYF.

The chain combines TRBV12-3 or TRBV12-4 with TRBJ2-5, with 7 positions matching TRBD2. This CDR3 is 14 amino acids long. V shed 6 bases and J 11 bases; nucleotides not matched to a gene: 15. The CDR3 loop is CASSTTSPYNEQYF. The CDR3 nucleotides read TGTGCCAGCAGCACGACTAGCCCCTACAATGAGCAGTACTTC.

The J gene is TRBJ2-6, the V gene TRBV11-3; 8 nucleotides match TRBD1. CDR1 and CDR2 (germline): SGHNT, YENEEA. Trimming took 3 bases from V and 2 from J; bases not matched to a gene: 12. The CDR3 spans 19 residues. The CDR3 sequence: CASSFSRSGGAPGANVLTF. The CDR3 DNA sequence: TGTGCCAGCAGCTTCAGTCGGTCAGGGGGCGCCCCTGGGGCCAACGTCCTGACTTTC. Complete variable domain (other parts from reference TRBV11-3 and TRBJ2-6): EAGVVQSPRYKIIEKKQPVAFWCNPISGHNTLYWYLQNLGQGPELLIRYENEEAVDDSQLPKDRFSAERLKGVDSTLKIQPAELGDSAVYLCASSFSRSGGAPGANVLTFGAGSRLTVL.